This passage covers 14 T cell receptor beta chains from one sample sequenced in a study of vaccination and CD4 T cells after COVID-19. One entry per CDR3 protein results from TCRdb running MiXCR on the PCR reads. The table lists roughly 28,000 distinct CDR3 sequences, roughly 50% of them singletons, with roughly 5% in the top ten. Time point: late sampling 161 to 241 days after vaccination in a few convalescent patients. The sequencing used CD4+ T cells from blood, collected about 7 months after SARS-CoV-2 vaccination. These receptors were collected from a human donor who had recovered from COVID-19.

The rearrangement uses TRBV20-1 and TRBJ1-1; D is possibly TRBD1 (5 bases). The CDR3 totals 14 residues. Germline V gene lookup returns CDR1 DFQATT and CDR2 SNEGSKA (reference sequence). V gave up 5 bases and J gave up 6 bases, with 19 bases separating them. The CDR3 DNA sequence: TGCAGTGCTGGCCGAGCCGGGGGTTTACCTGAAGCTTTCTTT. Protein sequence: CSAGRAGGLPEAFF.

This sequence joins TRBV7-2 and TRBJ2-7; D possibly corresponds to TRBD2 (5 bases). CDR1 and CDR2 (germline): SGHTA, FQGNSA. The V gene lost 4 bases and the J gene lost 3 bases, with 13 bases spanning the gap. CDR3 length: 14 amino acids. The CDR3 DNA reads TGTGCCAGCAGCTCGGGCCGGGATGGCTACGAGCAGTACTTC. Encoded protein: CASSSGRDGYEQYF.

This clonotype was picked up one time. The V call is TRBV12-3 or TRBV12-4, the J call TRBJ1-3, with TRBD1 matching 10 bases. This CDR3 region has 14 residues. V shed 7 bases and J 7 bases; nucleotides not matched to a gene: 7. CDR3 residues: CASTPTGGGNTIYF. Here the CDR3 DNA reads TGTGCCAGCACTCCGACAGGGGGCGGCAACACCATATATTTT.

J is TRBJ2-5 and V is TRBV11-2; 7 nucleotides agree with TRBD1. The CDR3 loop spans 13 amino acids. Germline values: CDR1 SGHAT, CDR2 FQNNGV. With V trimmed by 5 bases and J by 2 bases, 2 bases remained unmatched. This CDR3 reads CASSGGQQETQYF. CDR3 DNA sequence: TGTGCCAGCAGCGGGGGACAGCAAGAGACCCAGTACTTC.

This clonotype was seen only a few times. The chain links TRBV7-2 to TRBJ2-7; a weak D match, TRBD1 (5 bases). Germline V gene data show CDR1 as SGHTA and CDR2 as FQGNSA. Between the trimmed V and J ends, which lost 1 base and 3 bases, there was a span of 7 bases. The CDR3 covers 13 residues. CDR3 DNA sequence: TGTGCCAGCAGCTTAGGGGGCAACTACGAGCAGTACTTC. Its translation is CASSLGGNYEQYF.

The CDR3 here is CASSDREETQYF. CDR3 nucleotide sequence: TGTGCCAGCAGTGATCGGGAAGAGACCCAGTACTTC. The chain couples TRBV2 to TRBJ2-5; D gene uncertain. The length of the CDR3 is 12 residues. Germline CDR1 and CDR2: SNHLY and FYNNEI. The V end was cut by 3 bases, the J end by 3 bases, with 5 bases between.

The chain employs TRBV7-9 and TRBJ1-1, with D possibly being TRBD1 (5 bases). The V and J ends lost 5 bases and 10 bases respectively, with 14 bases between them. Germline assignment: CDR1 SEHNR and CDR2 FQNEAQ (reference sequence). CDR3 length: 12 residues. The CDR3 region has the DNA TGTGCCAGCAGCCGGGGACCGGAGGCAGCTTTCTTT. Translation gives CASSRGPEAAFF.

The V gene is TRBV19, the J gene TRBJ2-7, with D maybe TRBD2 (6 bases). V lost 3 bases and J lost 1, with 19 bases in between. The germline CDR1 and CDR2 sequences are LNHDA and SQIVND (reference sequence). The CDR3 consists of 17 residues. CDR3 DNA: TGTGCCAGTAGTATTGGGCCTGCTAGCGCAAGATCCTACGAGCAGTACTTC. Translating gives CASSIGPASARSYEQYF.

The chain carries TRBV24-1 and TRBJ1-2; D remains unclear. Germline CDR1 KGHDR, CDR2 SFDVKD. The CDR3 contains 12 residues. Trimming took 3 bases from V and 9 from J, leaving 10 bases between them. CDR3 in amino acids: CATSDTRMRYTF. CDR3 nucleotides: TGTGCCACCAGTGATACCCGTATGCGCTACACCTTC.

The chain recombines TRBV20-1 with TRBJ2-1; no clear D. Between the trimmed V and J ends, which lost 3 bases and 0 bases, there was a span of 9 bases. This CDR3 contains 14 residues. Germline CDR1 and CDR2: DFQATT and SNEGSKA (reference sequence). CDR3: CSASRQSSYNEQFF. CDR3 in DNA: TGCAGTGCTAGTCGGCAGAGCTCCTACAATGAGCAGTTCTTC.

CDR3 region: CASSAQNYGYTF. CDR3 sequence (DNA): TGTGCCAGCAGTGCGCAGAATTATGGCTACACCTTC. V and J are TRBV2 and TRBJ1-2; D is unresolved. CDR1 SNHLY and CDR2 FYNNEI come from the germline V gene. Trimming took off 4 bases at V and 5 bases at J, with 8 bases between the two ends. The CDR3 runs to 12 residues.

This rearrangement joins TRBV20-1 to TRBJ2-7; 7 bases are a match to TRBD1. The CDR3 covers 13 residues. With V trimmed by 6 bases and J by 3 bases, 8 bases remained unmatched. Per the germline V gene, CDR1 is DFQATT and CDR2 is SNEGSKA (reference sequence). The CDR3 here is CSAARDRRYEQYF. In nucleotides, the CDR3 is TGCAGTGCGGCACGGGACAGACGCTACGAGCAGTACTTC.

Only a few counts were recorded for this clonotype. The chain joins TRBV24-1 to TRBJ2-5, with TRBD1 as a possible D gene (6 bases). V gave up 2 bases and J gave up 2 bases, with 11 bases separating them. Per germline, CDR1 KGHDR and CDR2 SFDVKD. The CDR3 is made up of 15 amino acids. The CDR3 loop reads CATSDSQGRQETQYF. In DNA form, the CDR3 reads TGTGCCACCAGTGATTCACAGGGAAGGCAAGAGACCCAGTACTTC.

The chain is built from TRBV19 and TRBJ2-3, with 7 bases lining up with TRBD2. The junction had 12 bases not matched to a gene; V was cut back by 3 bases and J by 6 bases. In germline, CDR1 is LNHDA, CDR2 SQIVND (reference sequence). The CDR3 sequence is 16 residues long. The DNA of the CDR3 is TGTGCCAGTAGTATTGCGGGAGAGTCCATCAGGGATACGCAGTATTTT. This codes for CASSIAGESIRDTQYF.